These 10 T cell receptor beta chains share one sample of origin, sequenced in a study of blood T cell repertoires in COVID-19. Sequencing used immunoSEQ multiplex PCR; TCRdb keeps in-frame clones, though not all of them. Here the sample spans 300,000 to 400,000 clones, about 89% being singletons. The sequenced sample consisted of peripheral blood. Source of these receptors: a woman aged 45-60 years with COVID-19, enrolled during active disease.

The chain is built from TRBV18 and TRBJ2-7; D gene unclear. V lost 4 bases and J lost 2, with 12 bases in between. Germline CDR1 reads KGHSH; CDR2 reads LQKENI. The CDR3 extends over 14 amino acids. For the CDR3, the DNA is TGTGCCAGCTCACGTGAGGTTTCGGCCTACGAGCAGTACTTC. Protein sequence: CASSREVSAYEQYF.

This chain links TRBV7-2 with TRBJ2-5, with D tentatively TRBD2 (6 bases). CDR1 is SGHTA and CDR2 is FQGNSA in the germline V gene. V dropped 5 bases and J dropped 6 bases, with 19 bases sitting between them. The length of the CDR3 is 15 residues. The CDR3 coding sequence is TGTGCCAGCAGCCCTCGCGGGGCTACCTTCAAGACCCAGTACTTC. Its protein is CASSPRGATFKTQYF.

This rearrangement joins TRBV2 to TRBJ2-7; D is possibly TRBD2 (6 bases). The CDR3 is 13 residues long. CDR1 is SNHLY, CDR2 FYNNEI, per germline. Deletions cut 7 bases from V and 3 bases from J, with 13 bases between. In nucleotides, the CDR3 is TGTGCCAGCACCGCCTACGGGGGCTACGAGCAGTACTTC. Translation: CASTAYGGYEQYF.

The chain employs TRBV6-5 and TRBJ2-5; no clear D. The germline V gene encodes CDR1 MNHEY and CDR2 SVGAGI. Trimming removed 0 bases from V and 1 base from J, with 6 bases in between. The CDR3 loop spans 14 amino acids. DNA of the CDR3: TGTGCCAGCAGTTACTCAAGCCTCCAAGAGACCCAGTACTTC. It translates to CASSYSSLQETQYF.

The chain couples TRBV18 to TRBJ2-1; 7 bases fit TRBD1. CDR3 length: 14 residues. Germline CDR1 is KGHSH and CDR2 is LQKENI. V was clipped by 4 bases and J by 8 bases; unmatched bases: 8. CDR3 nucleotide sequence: TGTGCCAGCTCACAAGGGGGCAATCAGGATGAGCAGTTCTTC. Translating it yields CASSQGGNQDEQFF.

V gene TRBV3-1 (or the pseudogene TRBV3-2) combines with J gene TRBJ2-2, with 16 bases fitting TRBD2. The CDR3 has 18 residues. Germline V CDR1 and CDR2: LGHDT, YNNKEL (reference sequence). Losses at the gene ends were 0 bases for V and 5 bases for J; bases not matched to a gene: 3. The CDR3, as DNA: TGTGCCAGCAGCCAAGACCGGGGACTAGCGGGAGGGACCGGGGAGCTGTTTTTT. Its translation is CASSQDRGLAGGTGELFF.

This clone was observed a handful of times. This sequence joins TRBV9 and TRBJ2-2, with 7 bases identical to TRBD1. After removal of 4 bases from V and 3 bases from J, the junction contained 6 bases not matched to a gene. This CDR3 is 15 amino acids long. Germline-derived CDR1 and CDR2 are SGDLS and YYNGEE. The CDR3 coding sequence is TGTGCCAGCAGCCCCGGGACAGTCTACACCGGGGAGCTGTTTTTT. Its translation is CASSPGTVYTGELFF. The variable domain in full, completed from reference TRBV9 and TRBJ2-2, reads DSGVTQTPKHLITATGQRVTLRCSPRSGDLSVYWYQQSLDQGLQFLIQYYNGEERAKGNILERFSAQQFPDLHSELNLSSLELGDSALYFCASSPGTVYTGELFFGEGSRLTVL.

The CDR3 loop reads CASTRAMSSYEQYF. CDR3 DNA sequence: TGTGCCAGCACCCGTGCCATGAGCTCCTACGAGCAGTACTTC. The genes are TRBV7-8 and TRBJ2-7; D is ambiguous. V lost 7 bases, J lost 0 bases, and 13 bases lay in between. The length of the CDR3 is 14 residues. Germline V gene data show CDR1 as SGHVS and CDR2 as FQNEAQ.

As DNA, the CDR3 is TGTGCCAGCAGCCAAGTAGGCCAGGGGGCCCACGAGCAGTACTTC. It codes for CASSQVGQGAHEQYF. This chain uses TRBV4-2 with TRBJ2-7, with TRBD1 matching over 8 bases. The V segment lost 1 base and the J segment 5 bases; nucleotides outside the gene matches: 7. The CDR3 sequence is 15 residues long. Germline CDR1 reads LGHNA; CDR2 reads YNFKEQ.

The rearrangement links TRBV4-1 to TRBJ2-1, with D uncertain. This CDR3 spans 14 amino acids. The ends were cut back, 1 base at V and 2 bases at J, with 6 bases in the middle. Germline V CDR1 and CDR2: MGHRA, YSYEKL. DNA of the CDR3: TGCGCCAGCAGCCAAGCGGTCACCTACAATGAGCAGTTCTTC. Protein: CASSQAVTYNEQFF.